This T cell receptor beta chain was recovered during a study of shared clonotypes between healthy human individuals. Study outcomes and limitations: Several donors shared 4.5% to 6.5% of their naive CD4 clonotypes.

On this clone itself: What it binds is not known.

Repertoires were generated with immunoSEQ multiplex PCR, while TCRdb's copy carries only in-frame clones and drops some. Of about 1.1 million clones detected, 78% appear once; the ten largest clones hold under 0.65%. Trimming took off 7 bases at V and 2 bases at J, with 11 bases between the two ends. The CDR3 extends over 14 amino acids. Germline values: CDR1 MNHEY, CDR2 SVGAGI. This TCR was sampled from a man between 18 and 35 years old in good health. Some clones in this sample may be carry-over from other donors' samples. The chain carries TRBV6-5 and TRBJ2-2; D is possibly TRBD2 (5 bases). The sequenced sample consisted of memory CD4+ T cells from PBMCs. The subset was: CD45RA-negative fraction. Here the CDR3 reads CASTKRTNTGELFF. The CDR3 nucleotides are TGTGCCAGCACCAAACGGACTAACACCGGGGAGCTGTTTTTT.